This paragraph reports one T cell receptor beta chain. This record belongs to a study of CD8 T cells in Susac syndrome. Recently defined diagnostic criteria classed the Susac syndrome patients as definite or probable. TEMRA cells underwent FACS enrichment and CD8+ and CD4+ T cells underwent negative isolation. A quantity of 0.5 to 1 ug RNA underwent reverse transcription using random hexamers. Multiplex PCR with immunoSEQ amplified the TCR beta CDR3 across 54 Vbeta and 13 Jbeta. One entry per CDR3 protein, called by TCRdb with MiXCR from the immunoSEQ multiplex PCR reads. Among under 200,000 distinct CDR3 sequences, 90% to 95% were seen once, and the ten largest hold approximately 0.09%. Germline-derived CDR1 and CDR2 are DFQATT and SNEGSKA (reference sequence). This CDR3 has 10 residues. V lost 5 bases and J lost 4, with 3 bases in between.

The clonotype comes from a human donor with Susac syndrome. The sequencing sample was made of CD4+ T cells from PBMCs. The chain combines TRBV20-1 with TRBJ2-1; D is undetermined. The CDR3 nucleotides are TGCAGTGCTGGATACAATGAGCAGTTCTTC. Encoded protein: CSAGYNEQFF.